These 21 T cell receptor beta chains originate from one sample sequenced in a study of vaccination effects on CD4 cells after COVID-19. The table came from immunoSEQ multiplex PCR; TCRdb's copy has only in-frame clones and leaves some out. The profile covers 21,000 or so clones, with around 76% appearing a single time and around 9.1% taken by the ten largest. Sequencing followed a ViraFEST assay step that expanded antigen-specific CD4+ T cells with viral peptide pools. On roughly day 10 of culture, CD4+ T cells were separated out. Every participant took two doses of the BNT162b2 or mRNA-1273 vaccine. Their antigens are not known. Source: CD4+ T cells from PBMCs cultured with HCoV-229E spike peptides, taken after COVID-19 vaccination. These receptors came from a human donor who received a COVID-19 vaccine.

The chain joins TRBV5-1 to TRBJ2-3; TRBD1 agrees at 9 bases. This CDR3 contains 15 residues. V shed 7 bases, J shed 3 bases, and the junction held 9 bases outside the gene matches. The germline CDR1 and CDR2 sequences are SGHRS and YFSETQ. CDR3 region: CASGTGGAGTDTQYF. CDR3 bases: TGCGCCAGCGGAACAGGGGGCGCGGGGACAGATACGCAGTATTTT.

V gene TRBV5-1 combines with J gene TRBJ2-5; D is uncertain. CDR3 length: 12 residues. Germline V lookup: CDR1 SGHRS, CDR2 YFSETQ. V was trimmed by 0 bases and J by 4 bases, leaving 4 bases between them. The CDR3 reads CASSLGVETQYF. CDR3 sequence (DNA): TGCGCCAGCAGCTTGGGGGTAGAGACCCAGTACTTC.

About this clone itself: Distinct nucleotide sequences in the sample also encode this CDR3. The gene calls are TRBV25-1 and TRBJ2-6; no clear D gene. Germline V gene data show CDR1 as MGHDK and CDR2 as SYGVNS. This CDR3 has 16 residues. The ends were cut back, 1 base at V and 1 base at J, with 8 bases in the middle. As DNA, the CDR3 is TGTGCCAGCAGTGAATTCTGGTCTTCTGGGGCCAACGTCCTGACTTTC. Translating it yields CASSEFWSSGANVLTF. Full variable domain (rest looked up from reference TRBV25-1 and TRBJ2-6): EADIYQTPRYLVIGTGKKITLECSQTMGHDKMYWYQQDPGMELHLIHYSYGVNSTEKGDLSSESTVSRIRTEHFPLTLESARPSHTSQYLCASSEFWSSGANVLTFGAGSRLTVL.

J is TRBJ2-7 and V is TRBV6-5, with D possibly TRBD2 on 5 matching bases. Germline CDR1 is MNHEY and CDR2 is SVGAGI. This CDR3 spans 13 amino acids. V gave up 3 bases and J gave up 3 bases, with 9 bases separating them. As DNA, the CDR3 is TGTGCCAGCAGTTATTCCGGGGACTACGAGCAGTACTTC. Translated: CASSYSGDYEQYF.

The chain couples TRBV5-8 to TRBJ1-5, with D possibly TRBD1 on 6 matching bases. This CDR3 is 13 amino acids long. The V gene lost 10 bases and the J gene lost 5 bases, with 16 bases spanning the gap. Germline loops: CDR1 SGHTS, CDR2 YDEGEE. The CDR3 nucleotides read TGTGCCGGAGGGGGAAATTTTGATCAGCCCCAGCATTTT. Its translation is CAGGGNFDQPQHF.

This CDR3 reads CASSLDQGGSGTYNEQFF. CDR3 nucleotides: TGTGCCAGCAGCTTAGATCAGGGCGGGAGCGGGACCTACAATGAGCAGTTCTTC. This chain uses TRBV11-3 with TRBJ2-1, with 7 positions matching TRBD2. CDR1 and CDR2 (germline): SGHNT, YENEEA. The V segment lost 0 bases and the J segment 2 bases; nucleotides outside the gene matches: 10. CDR3 length: 18 amino acids.

The chain recombines TRBV19 with TRBJ2-7; 9 positions agree with TRBD2. V was clipped by 4 bases and J by 2 bases; unmatched bases: 9. CDR3 length: 16 residues. Looked up from germline, CDR1 is LNHDA and CDR2 is SQIVND (reference sequence). As DNA, the CDR3 is TGTGCCAGTAGTACCTCGACTAGCGGCTCACCCTACGAGCAGTACTTC. Amino acid sequence: CASSTSTSGSPYEQYF. Complete variable domain (other parts from reference TRBV19 and TRBJ2-7): DGGITQSPKYLFRKEGQNVTLSCEQNLNHDAMYWYRQDPGQGLRLIYYSQIVNDFQKGDIAEGYSVSREKKESFPLTVTSAQKNPTAFYLCASSTSTSGSPYEQYFGPGTRLTVT.

The CDR3 loop reads CASSLTGAGNTIYF. CDR3 DNA: TGTGCCAGCAGCTTAACAGGGGCTGGAAACACCATATATTTT. The V and J genes are TRBV11-2 and TRBJ1-3; the match to TRBD1 covers 7 bases. This CDR3 comprises 14 residues. The germline V gene encodes CDR1 SGHAT and CDR2 FQNNGV. The J segment lost 2 bases and the V segment lost 2 bases, leaving 0 bases of the junction unmatched.

V and J are TRBV3-1 (or the pseudogene TRBV3-2) and TRBJ1-1; unclear D gene. The length of the CDR3 is 14 residues. V was cut by 0 bases and J by 12 bases, with 17 bases left in between. CDR1 is LGHDT, CDR2 YNNKEL, per germline (reference sequence). Written as DNA, the CDR3 is TGTGCCAGCAGCCAAGATGCGAATGGTTTTACGCCTTTCTTT. Its translation is CASSQDANGFTPFF.

This chain links TRBV29-1 with TRBJ1-2; 10 bases are shared with TRBD1. From germline, CDR1 is SQVTM and CDR2 ANQGSEA. CDR3 length equals 11 residues. Unmatched junction bases numbered 4, after V lost 6 bases and J lost 9 bases. CDR3 in amino acids: CSVGQGGSYTF. The CDR3 DNA sequence: TGCAGCGTCGGACAGGGGGGAAGCTACACCTTC.

V is TRBV7-9 and J is TRBJ2-7, with TRBD2 matching 9 bases. This CDR3 has 14 residues. V dropped 4 bases and J dropped 0; count of bases not matched to a gene: 1. The V gene's germline CDR1 is SEHNR and CDR2 FQNEAQ (reference sequence). CDR3 protein: CASSSSGVSYEQYF. The CDR3 DNA is TGTGCCAGCAGCTCTAGCGGGGTCTCCTACGAGCAGTACTTC.

This sequence joins TRBV6-5 and TRBJ2-5; D is possibly TRBD1 (6 bases). The CDR3 consists of 14 residues. Looked up from germline, CDR1 is MNHEY and CDR2 is SVGAGI. V was shortened by 2 bases and J by 3 bases, with 10 bases between the two germline ends. The CDR3 sequence is CASSYKQGKETQYF. CDR3 DNA: TGTGCCAGCAGTTACAAACAGGGAAAAGAGACCCAGTACTTC.

The chain couples TRBV5-6 to TRBJ2-3, with 10 positions matching TRBD2. V shed 5 bases, J shed 0 bases, and the junction held 6 bases outside the gene matches. The CDR3 covers 16 residues. CDR1 and CDR2 from the germline V gene are SGHDT and YYEEEE. The CDR3 bases are TGTGCCAGCAGTACCGGACTAGCGGAAAGCACAGATACGCAGTATTTT. Amino acid sequence: CASSTGLAESTDTQYF.

The chain joins TRBV3-1 (or the pseudogene TRBV3-2) to TRBJ2-5; 9 nucleotides align to TRBD2. The CDR3 length is 15 residues. The V gene's germline CDR1 is LGHDT and CDR2 YNNKEL (reference sequence). The ends lost 7 bases at V and 2 bases at J; junction bases unmatched: 8. CDR3 coding DNA: TGTGCCAGCACGTCGCGGGGGGGAATACAAGAGACCCAGTACTTC. Protein: CASTSRGGIQETQYF.

The chain is built from TRBV7-9 and TRBJ2-5; the match to TRBD1 covers 11 bases. Germline loops: CDR1 SEHNR, CDR2 FQNEAQ (reference sequence). This CDR3 comprises 14 residues. V dropped 5 bases and J dropped 5; count of bases not matched to a gene: 4. Here the CDR3 reads CASSPGTGGETQYF. The CDR3 bases are TGTGCCAGCAGCCCCGGGACAGGGGGGGAGACCCAGTACTTC.

This clone was seen once. This chain uses TRBV5-1 with TRBJ1-4; TRBD1 aligns across 8 bases. Looked up from germline, CDR1 is SGHRS and CDR2 is YFSETQ. After removal of 4 bases from V and 5 bases from J, the junction contained 13 bases not matched to a gene. CDR3 length equals 17 residues. CDR3 region: CASSRGGIGTGNEKLFF. The CDR3 bases are TGCGCCAGCAGCCGGGGGGGGATCGGGACAGGCAATGAAAAACTGTTTTTT.

The rearrangement uses TRBV2 and TRBJ1-2; the D gene is possibly TRBD1 (6 bases). The CDR3 spans 12 residues. Germline CDR1 reads SNHLY; CDR2 reads FYNNEI. Trimming removed 10 bases from V and 2 bases from J, with 11 bases in between. CDR3 sequence: CATLDRNYGYTF. The CDR3 nucleotides are TGTGCCACACTCGACAGGAACTATGGCTACACCTTC.

J is TRBJ2-6 and V is TRBV10-3; tentatively, D is TRBD2 (6 bases). Germline assignment: CDR1 ENHRY and CDR2 SYGVKD. The CDR3 runs to 17 residues. Trimming removed 4 bases from V and 1 base from J, with 14 bases in between. The CDR3 region has the DNA TGTGCCATCAGTGTTCACACGGGACTTTCTGGGGCCAACGTCCTGACTTTC. Amino acid sequence: CAISVHTGLSGANVLTF.

The chain employs TRBV4-1 and TRBJ2-3; D is unresolved. V lost 0 bases, J lost 5 bases, and 12 bases lay in between. The CDR3 is 15 residues long. CDR1 is MGHRA, CDR2 YSYEKL, per germline. The CDR3 bases are TGCGCCAGCAGCCAAGATAGAATGCTCCGAGATACGCAGTATTTT. Protein product: CASSQDRMLRDTQYF.

Here the CDR3 reads CASSYRGNYEQYF. CDR3 nucleotide sequence: TGTGCCAGCAGCTACCGGGGCAATTACGAGCAGTACTTC. The J gene is TRBJ2-7, the V gene TRBV5-4, with D perhaps TRBD1 or TRBD2 (5 bases each). Per the germline V gene, CDR1 is SGHNT and CDR2 is YYREEE (reference sequence). The V end was cut by 3 bases, the J end by 4 bases, with 11 bases between. The CDR3 runs to 13 residues.

This clone came up a few times. The chain is built from TRBV9 and TRBJ2-3; no reliable D call. Germline CDR1 is SGDLS and CDR2 is YYNGEE. CDR3 length: 15 residues. Trimming stripped 0 bases from V and 3 bases from J, with 11 bases between. The CDR3 spells CASSVGAVGTDTQYF. The CDR3 bases are TGTGCCAGCAGCGTAGGGGCAGTTGGTACAGATACGCAGTATTTT.